The clone carrying this T cell receptor beta chain was seen a handful of times. Its antigen is unknown. The data were obtained in a study of cytomegalovirus exposure and HLA in healthy donors. General observations from the study: The authors later linked a missense DCLRE1C variant to TCR beta V- and J-gene trimming. Reported findings show TCR beta sequences accurately forecast HLA-A and HLA-B alleles in most subjects.

PCR involved 60 Vbeta and 13 Jbeta primers. Repertoires were generated with immunoSEQ multiplex PCR, while TCRdb's copy carries only in-frame clones and drops some. The data show 150,000 to 200,000 clones, roughly 81% seen once. V lost 8 bases to trimming and J lost 0 bases, with 19 bases between them. Germline lookup yields CDR1 MNHNY and CDR2 SVGAGI (reference sequence). This CDR3 contains 16 residues. The receptor's source is a man aged 18 to 35 in good health and CMV-seropositive. Source material: PBMCs. The J gene is TRBJ1-1, the V gene TRBV6-6, with D perhaps matching TRBD1 (5 bases). CDR3 nucleotide sequence: TGTGCCAGCTCGCCTTCCAGGGAAATTCTGAACACTGAAGCTTTCTTT. It encodes CASSPSREILNTEAFF.